Listed below are T cell receptor beta chains from one sample, sequenced in a study of STAT5B mutations in CD4+ large granular lymphocyte leukemia. Assay used: immunoSEQ multiplex PCR; TCRdb lists only in-frame clones, some missing. The data show about 48,000 clones, roughly 70% seen once. Sequenced material: CD4+ T cells from blood buffy coats. Receptor source: a human donor in good health. Both conserved end residues are part of each CDR3. A D gene is named only where the DNA matches it firmly. Size is stated for part of the rows, as once, few or many counts, or as a class when the clone is expanded.

d_call	cdr3_length	v_call	j_call	clone_size	cdr3_aa
TRBD2	20	TRBV4-1	TRBJ2-2	once	CASSQEWLAGVSSIPGELFF
TRBD1	15	TRBV6-6	TRBJ1-1	few	CASRPWTGANTEAFF
.	13	TRBV10-3	TRBJ2-1	.	CAISERGANEQFF
.	15	TRBV2	TRBJ2-7	.	CASRETSAWGREQYF
.	11	TRBV5-6	TRBJ2-5	.	CASSLVETQYF
.	18	TRBV28	TRBJ1-3	once	CASSFPAGGLLSGNTIYF
.	15	TRBV7-8	TRBJ2-3	.	CASSLVGSLTDTQYF
.	14	TRBV27	TRBJ2-5	.	CASSLVPTGETQYF
.	14	TRBV19	TRBJ2-2	.	CASSRRTGTGELFF
.	15	TRBV4-2	TRBJ1-5	few	CASSQEQGRGQPQHF
TRBD1	13	TRBV11-2	TRBJ1-2	few	CASSGDRAHGYTF
.	14	TRBV18	TRBJ1-2	few	CASSPVGAAYGYTF
.	11	TRBV14	TRBJ2-5	.	CASSHSETQYF
TRBD1	16	TRBV28	TRBJ2-3	.	CASSPVDRVGPDTQYF
TRBD1	14	TRBV5-1	TRBJ1-6	.	CASSSSQGGSPLHF
.	15	TRBV9	TRBJ1-5	.	CASSVEGFQNQPQHF
TRBD2	15	TRBV18	TRBJ2-7	.	CASSPSLAGVGEQYF
.	13	TRBV7-9	TRBJ1-2	.	CASSAIGGEGYTF
.	16	TRBV19	TRBJ1-6	.	CATSGRESFYNSPLHF
TRBD1	14	TRBV6-6	TRBJ1-1	.	CASSGTGVSTEAFF
.	15	TRBV5-1	TRBJ2-2	.	CASSLVSGKAGELFF
TRBD1	15	TRBV6-5	TRBJ1-1	.	CASSSQGAANTEAFF
TRBD1	13	TRBV2	TRBJ1-1	.	CASSRGLGTEAFF
.	16	TRBV6-6	TRBJ2-6	.	CASSTGLTYGANVLTF
TRBD2	14	TRBV19	TRBJ2-2	few	CASTTGLAAGELFF
.	14	TRBV5-5	TRBJ1-5	.	CASSAGGSNQPQHF
TRBD2	15	TRBV7-2	TRBJ2-1	few	CASSLRTSGDNEQFF
.	20	TRBV5-3	TRBJ1-1	.	CARSLGGLGLYQNRNTEAFF
.	15	TRBV2	TRBJ1-6	.	CASSAGQPRNSPLHF
.	14	TRBV6-5	TRBJ2-3	.	CASSYGRGADTQYF
TRBD1	17	TRBV7-9	TRBJ2-5	.	CASSQQFGTGQQETQYF
TRBD2	14	TRBV7-2	TRBJ2-3	.	CASSSSGGGYTQYF
TRBD1	14	TRBV6-5	TRBJ1-1	few	CASSARTGNTEAFF
.	15	TRBV2	TRBJ1-4	.	CASSVRGGTNEKLFF
TRBD2	15	TRBV5-1	TRBJ2-3	.	CASSSAGWRTDTQYF
TRBD1	14	TRBV15	TRBJ1-4	once	CATSRGQGNEKLFF
.	14	TRBV11-2	TRBJ2-5	.	CASSWGAGQETQYF
TRBD2	15	TRBV7-9	TRBJ2-1	.	CASSLSGGRNNEQFF
TRBD1	16	TRBV28	TRBJ2-7	.	CASSPRGPVVSYEQYF
.	14	TRBV6-6	TRBJ2-7	.	CASSYLGQSYEQYF
.	14	TRBV6-1	TRBJ1-5	.	CASSTQDSNQPQHF
.	14	TRBV14	TRBJ1-1	few	CASSQALDGTEAFF
.	17	TRBV4-2	TRBJ2-1	.	CASSQEPHGTAYNEQFF